This T cell receptor beta chain was identified in a study of cytomegalovirus exposure and HLA in healthy donors. At the level of the study: About 85 million unique TCRs from HLA-typed donors were held in an early release of data. Overall study results and limits: Diagnosis of cytomegalovirus status made by the classifier reportedly showed high specificity and sensitivity.

Vbeta (60) and Jbeta (13) primers were used in the PCR. Data came from immunoSEQ multiplex PCR; TCRdb stores just in-frame clones and leaves some out. The sample yields approximately 170,000 clones, 83% seen once. This clone was observed a single time. As yet, its antigen is unknown. V lost 1 base to trimming and J lost 6 bases; unmatched junction nucleotides: 3. This CDR3 has 14 residues. Germline V lookup: CDR1 MGHDK, CDR2 SYGVNS. The specimen was PBMCs. This clonotype was sampled from a middle-aged man in good health and CMV-seropositive. This chain connects TRBV25-1 to TRBJ2-1; TRBD2 aligns across 7 bases. The CDR3 nucleotides read TGTGCCAGCAGTGAATGGGGAGGGGTCAATGAGCAGTTCTTC. It specifies CASSEWGGVNEQFF.